Presented here are 20 T cell receptor beta chains from one specimen sequenced in a study of T cell changes during pregnancy in multiple sclerosis. Sequencing was performed with immunoSEQ multiplex PCR; in TCRdb, only in-frame clones are kept and a portion is missing. The table has some 120,000 clones, roughly 97% seen once; the top ten hold 0.44%. Material: peripheral blood, obtained after pregnancy. The receptor source for this set is a female donor with multiple sclerosis, enrolled in a pregnancy study.

The chain joins TRBV15 to TRBJ2-7, with 7 positions matching TRBD1. CDR1 is LNHNV and CDR2 is YYDKDF in the germline V gene (reference sequence). The CDR3 length is 15 residues. V shed 1 base and J 4 bases; nucleotides not matched to a gene: 7. CDR3 protein: CATSRGDRFAYEQYF. The CDR3 DNA reads as TGTGCCACCAGCAGAGGGGACAGATTTGCTTACGAGCAGTACTTC.

The chain has TRBV19 and TRBJ2-1; 16 bases are shared with TRBD2. With V trimmed by 4 bases and J by 12 bases, 9 bases remained unmatched. This CDR3 contains 16 residues. Per germline, CDR1 LNHDA and CDR2 SQIVND (reference sequence). The CDR3 spells CASSTPGLAGGVRQFF. In nucleotides, the CDR3 is TGTGCCAGTAGTACCCCGGGACTAGCGGGAGGGGTTAGGCAGTTCTTC. Drawing the rest from reference TRBV19 and TRBJ2-1, the complete variable domain is DGGITQSPKYLFRKEGQNVTLSCEQNLNHDAMYWYRQDPGQGLRLIYYSQIVNDFQKGDIAEGYSVSREKKESFPLTVTSAQKNPTAFYLCASSTPGLAGGVRQFFGPGTRLTVL.

This sequence joins TRBV30 and TRBJ2-1; 9 nucleotides align to TRBD2. The V gene's germline CDR1 is GTSNPN and CDR2 SVGIG (reference sequence). The CDR3 consists of 14 residues. Germline trimming cut 5 bases from V and 10 bases from J; bases unmatched to any gene: 12. The chain's CDR3 is CAWSPRKSGREQFF. The DNA of the CDR3 is TGTGCCTGGTCCCCCCGGAAAAGCGGGAGGGAGCAGTTCTTC.

In DNA, the CDR3 is TGCGCCAGCAGCTTGGACTCAACAGCCTACGAGCAGTACTTC. This codes for CASSLDSTAYEQYF. This sequence joins TRBV5-1 and TRBJ2-7; D unresolved. Per the germline V gene, CDR1 is SGHRS and CDR2 is YFSETQ. V lost 0 bases and J lost 2, with 9 bases in between. The CDR3 spans 14 residues.

J is TRBJ1-2 and V is TRBV6-5; no reliable D call. From germline, CDR1 is MNHEY and CDR2 SVGAGI. This CDR3 spans 13 amino acids. Trimming cost V 4 bases and J 8 bases, with 14 bases left between them. Written as DNA, the CDR3 is TGTGCCAGCAGTTCTCAAGAGGTTGGGGGCTACACCTTC. It translates to CASSSQEVGGYTF.

The V gene is TRBV5-1, the J gene TRBJ2-1; D remains ambiguous. Deletions cut 0 bases from V and 0 bases from J, with 13 bases between. Germline CDR1 SGHRS, CDR2 YFSETQ. This CDR3 is 17 amino acids long. The DNA of the CDR3 is TGCGCCAGCAGCTTGGAGTCAGGTGGTAGCTCCTACAATGAGCAGTTCTTC. It yields the protein CASSLESGGSSYNEQFF.

V and J are TRBV11-1 and TRBJ2-3; possibly TRBD2 for D (5 bases). Trimming pared 0 bases from V and 4 bases from J, leaving 14 bases between. Germline loops: CDR1 SGHAT, CDR2 FQDESV (reference sequence). The CDR3 spans 16 residues. The CDR3 spells CASSLALGSAPDTQYF. In nucleotides, the CDR3 is TGTGCCAGCAGCTTAGCGCTGGGTAGCGCCCCAGATACGCAGTATTTT.

The sample holds one count of this clone. This sequence joins TRBV6-6 and TRBJ1-2, with no clear D. Germline V gene data show CDR1 as MNHNY and CDR2 as SVGAGI (reference sequence). V was pared by 2 bases and J by 4 bases, with 14 bases between. The CDR3 covers 15 residues. DNA of the CDR3: TGTGCCAGCAGTTACCCCAAGGCAGCAGGCTATGGCTACACCTTC. Translation gives CASSYPKAAGYGYTF.

This sequence joins TRBV11-1 and TRBJ2-7, with D tentatively TRBD1 (6 bases). The CDR3 runs to 16 residues. Germline V gene lookup returns CDR1 SGHAT and CDR2 FQDESV (reference sequence). V was pared by 3 bases and J by 0 bases, with 15 bases between. As DNA, the CDR3 is TGTGCCAGCAGCTTTTTGAGGTTGGACAGCTCCTACGAGCAGTACTTC. Its translation: CASSFLRLDSSYEQYF.

J is TRBJ2-1 and V is TRBV15; 10 bases agree with TRBD2. Germline values: CDR1 LNHNV, CDR2 YYDKDF (reference sequence). V lost 5 bases and J lost 13; bases outside the gene matches: 8. The CDR3 is 13 residues long. DNA for the CDR3: TGTGCCACCAGCGGTGCTAGCGGGGGACTCCAGTTCTTC. Protein: CATSGASGGLQFF.

V and J are TRBV15 and TRBJ1-4; unclear D gene. V lost 2 bases, J lost 4 bases, and 2 bases lay in between. Germline V gene sequence: CDR1 LNHNV, CDR2 YYDKDF (reference sequence). The CDR3 runs to 12 residues. The chain's CDR3 is CATSRLNEKLFF. CDR3 in DNA: TGTGCCACCAGCAGACTTAATGAAAAACTGTTTTTT.

The V gene is TRBV7-3, the J gene TRBJ2-1, with TRBD2 as a possible D gene (6 bases). CDR3 length equals 15 residues. Germline-derived CDR1 and CDR2 are SGHTA and FQGTGA. The V and J ends lost 3 bases and 4 bases respectively, with 13 bases between them. The CDR3 spells CASSLIQRVYNEQFF. CDR3 bases: TGTGCCAGCAGCTTGATCCAGCGGGTTTACAATGAGCAGTTCTTC.

This chain joins TRBV5-1 and TRBJ2-1; 9 bases fit TRBD1. Unmatched junction bases numbered 15, after V lost 4 bases and J lost 10 bases. CDR3 length equals 16 residues. Germline V gene lookup returns CDR1 SGHRS and CDR2 YFSETQ. DNA of the CDR3: TGCGCCAGCAGCCTCTTCGGGACAGGGACCCCCAGGGAGCAGTTCTTC. Protein sequence: CASSLFGTGTPREQFF.

This chain uses TRBV9 with TRBJ2-1; 10 bases agree with TRBD2. The V gene's germline CDR1 is SGDLS and CDR2 YYNGEE. This CDR3 comprises 17 residues. With V trimmed by 3 bases and J by 6 bases, 12 bases remained unmatched. CDR3 sequence (DNA): TGTGCCAGCAGCGCAGAAATAGCGGGAGGTTGGGGCAATGAGCAGTTCTTC. Translation: CASSAEIAGGWGNEQFF. Combining the CDR3 with reference TRBV9 and TRBJ2-1 gives the whole variable domain DSGVTQTPKHLITATGQRVTLRCSPRSGDLSVYWYQQSLDQGLQFLIQYYNGEERAKGNILERFSAQQFPDLHSELNLSSLELGDSALYFCASSAEIAGGWGNEQFFGPGTRLTVL.

The chain couples TRBV6-1 to TRBJ1-5, with D perhaps matching TRBD1 (5 bases). V lost 2 bases and J lost 6, with 14 bases in between. The CDR3 loop spans 15 amino acids. Germline loops: CDR1 MNHNS, CDR2 SASEGT. Here the CDR3 DNA reads TGTGCCAGCAGTGAAACTCAGGGCTTGAGTCAGCCCCAGCATTTT. Translation: CASSETQGLSQPQHF.

In its sample, this clone was seen once. CDR3 DNA sequence: TGTGCCAGCCGGGCGGGGGCGGATTTTAGCTCTGGGGCCAACGTCCTGACTTTC. Translating gives CASRAGADFSSGANVLTF. The chain is built from TRBV27 and TRBJ2-6; D perhaps matches TRBD2 (7 bases). V gave up 8 bases and J gave up 0 bases, with 20 bases separating them. The CDR3 runs to 18 residues. Per the germline V gene, CDR1 is MNHEY and CDR2 is SMNVEV (reference sequence). Combining the CDR3 with reference TRBV27 and TRBJ2-6 gives the whole variable domain EAQVTQNPRYLITVTGKKLTVTCSQNMNHEYMSWYRQDPGLGLRQIYYSMNVEVTDKGDVPEGYKVSRKEKRNFPLILESPSPNQTSLYFCASRAGADFSSGANVLTFGAGSRLTVL.

V gene TRBV4-2 combines with J gene TRBJ2-3; the D gene is possibly TRBD2 (5 bases). With 1 base removed from V and 2 bases from J, the gap between germline ends came to 10 bases. The CDR3 is made up of 15 amino acids. Germline V CDR1 and CDR2: LGHNA, YNFKEQ. CDR3 protein: CASSQGNGVTDTQYF. As DNA, the CDR3 is TGTGCCAGCAGCCAAGGAAACGGGGTCACAGATACGCAGTATTTT.

The V call is TRBV9, the J call TRBJ2-5; D perhaps matches TRBD2 (6 bases). V was shortened by 0 bases and J by 4 bases, with 13 bases between the two germline ends. Germline CDR1 and CDR2: SGDLS and YYNGEE. The CDR3 consists of 15 residues. CDR3 sequence reads: CASSVGRGGVETQYF. For the CDR3, the DNA is TGTGCCAGCAGCGTAGGAAGGGGAGGCGTAGAGACCCAGTACTTC.

This chain connects TRBV2 to TRBJ2-2, with D perhaps matching TRBD1 (6 bases). The CDR3 is 13 residues long. V lost 7 bases and J 0 bases, leaving 6 bases between the germline ends. Germline CDR1 is SNHLY and CDR2 is FYNNEI. The CDR3 sequence: CASKGANTGELFF. The CDR3 DNA follows: TGTGCCAGCAAGGGGGCGAACACCGGGGAGCTGTTTTTT.

This clone was found once. The V and J genes are TRBV28 and TRBJ1-4; weak D call: TRBD1 (5 bases). This CDR3 is built from 14 residues. Germline lookup yields CDR1 MDHEN and CDR2 SYDVKM. Trimming cost V 8 bases and J 0 bases, with 10 bases left between them. The CDR3 DNA is TGTGCCAGCGGTGAGACAGCAACTAATGAAAAACTGTTTTTT. It is translated as CASGETATNEKLFF.